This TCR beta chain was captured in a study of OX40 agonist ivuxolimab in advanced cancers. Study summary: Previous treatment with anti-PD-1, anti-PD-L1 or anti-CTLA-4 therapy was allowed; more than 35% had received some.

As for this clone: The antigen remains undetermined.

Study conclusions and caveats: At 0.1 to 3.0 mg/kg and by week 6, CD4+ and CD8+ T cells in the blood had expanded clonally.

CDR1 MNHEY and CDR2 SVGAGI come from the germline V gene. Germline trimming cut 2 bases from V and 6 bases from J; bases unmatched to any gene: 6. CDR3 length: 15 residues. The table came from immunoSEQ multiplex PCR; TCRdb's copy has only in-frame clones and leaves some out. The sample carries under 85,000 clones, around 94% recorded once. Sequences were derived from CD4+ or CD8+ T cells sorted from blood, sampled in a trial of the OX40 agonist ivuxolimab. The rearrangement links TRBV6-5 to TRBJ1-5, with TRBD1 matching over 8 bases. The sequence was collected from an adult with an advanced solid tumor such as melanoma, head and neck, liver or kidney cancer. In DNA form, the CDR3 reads TGTGCCAGCAGTTACAGCAGGGGGCGAGGTCAGCCCCAGCATTTT. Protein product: CASSYSRGRGQPQHF.